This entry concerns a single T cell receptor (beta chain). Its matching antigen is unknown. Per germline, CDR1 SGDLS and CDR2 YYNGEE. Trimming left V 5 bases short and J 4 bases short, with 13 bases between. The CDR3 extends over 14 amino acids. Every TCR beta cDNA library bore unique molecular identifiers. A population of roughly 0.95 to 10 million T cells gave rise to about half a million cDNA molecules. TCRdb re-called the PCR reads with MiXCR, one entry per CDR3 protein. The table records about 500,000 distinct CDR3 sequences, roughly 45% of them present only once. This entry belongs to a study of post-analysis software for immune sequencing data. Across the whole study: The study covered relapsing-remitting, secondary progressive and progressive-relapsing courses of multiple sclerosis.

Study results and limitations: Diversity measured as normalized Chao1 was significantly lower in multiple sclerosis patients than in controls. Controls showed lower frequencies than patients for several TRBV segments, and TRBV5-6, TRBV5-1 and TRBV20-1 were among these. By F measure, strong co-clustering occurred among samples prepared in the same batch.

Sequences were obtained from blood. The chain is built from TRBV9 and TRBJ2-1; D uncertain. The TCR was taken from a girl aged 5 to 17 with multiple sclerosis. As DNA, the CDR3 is TGTGCCAGCAGTCACGGAGAAACTTACAATGAGCAGTTCTTC. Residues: CASSHGETYNEQFF.